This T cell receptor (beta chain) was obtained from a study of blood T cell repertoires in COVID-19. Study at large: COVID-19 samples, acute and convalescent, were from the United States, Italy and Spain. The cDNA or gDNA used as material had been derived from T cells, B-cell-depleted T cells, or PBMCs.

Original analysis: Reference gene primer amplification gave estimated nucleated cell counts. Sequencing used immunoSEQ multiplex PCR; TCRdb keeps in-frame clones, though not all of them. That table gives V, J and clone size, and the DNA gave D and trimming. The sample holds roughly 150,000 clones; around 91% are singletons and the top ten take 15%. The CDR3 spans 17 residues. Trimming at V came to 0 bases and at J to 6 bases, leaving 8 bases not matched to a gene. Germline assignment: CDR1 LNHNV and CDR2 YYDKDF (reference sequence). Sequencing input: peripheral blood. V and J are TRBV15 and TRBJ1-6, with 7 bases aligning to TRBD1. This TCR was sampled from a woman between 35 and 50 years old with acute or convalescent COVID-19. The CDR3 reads CATSRDLKGQSNSPLHF. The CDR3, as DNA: TGTGCCACCAGCAGAGACCTCAAGGGACAGAGTAATTCACCCCTCCACTTT.